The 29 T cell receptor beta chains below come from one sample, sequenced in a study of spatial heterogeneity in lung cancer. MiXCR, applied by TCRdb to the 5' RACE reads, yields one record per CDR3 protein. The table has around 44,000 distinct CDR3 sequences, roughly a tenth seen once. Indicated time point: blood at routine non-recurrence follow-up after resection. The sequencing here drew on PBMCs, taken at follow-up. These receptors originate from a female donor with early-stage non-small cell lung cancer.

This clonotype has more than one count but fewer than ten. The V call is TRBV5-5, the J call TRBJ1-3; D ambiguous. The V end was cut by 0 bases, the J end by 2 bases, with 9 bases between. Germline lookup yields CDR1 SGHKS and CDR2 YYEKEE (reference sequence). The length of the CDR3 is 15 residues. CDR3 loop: CASSLGSLTGNTIYF. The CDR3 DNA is TGTGCCAGCAGCTTGGGGTCCTTAACTGGAAACACCATATATTTT.

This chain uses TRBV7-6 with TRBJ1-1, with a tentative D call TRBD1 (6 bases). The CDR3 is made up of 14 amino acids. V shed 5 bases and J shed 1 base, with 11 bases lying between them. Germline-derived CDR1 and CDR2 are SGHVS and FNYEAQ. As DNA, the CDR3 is TGTGCCAGCAGCCTCGGACAGACGAACACTGAAGCTTTCTTT. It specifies CASSLGQTNTEAFF.

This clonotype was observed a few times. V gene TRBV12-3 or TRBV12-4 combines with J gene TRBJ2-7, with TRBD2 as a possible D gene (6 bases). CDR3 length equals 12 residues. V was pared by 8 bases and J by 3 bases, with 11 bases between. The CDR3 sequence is CASGAGGYEQYF. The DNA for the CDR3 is TGTGCCAGCGGGGCCGGGGGCTACGAGCAGTACTTC.

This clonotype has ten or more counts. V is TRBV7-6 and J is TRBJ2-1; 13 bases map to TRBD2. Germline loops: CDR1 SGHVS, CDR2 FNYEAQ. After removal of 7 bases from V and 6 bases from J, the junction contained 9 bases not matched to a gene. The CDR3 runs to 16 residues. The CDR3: CASTLLLAGGLNEQFF. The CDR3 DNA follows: TGTGCCAGCACCCTCCTACTAGCGGGGGGGCTCAATGAGCAGTTCTTC. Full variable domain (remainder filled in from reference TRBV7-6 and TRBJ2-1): GAGVSQSPRYKVTKRGQDVALRCDPISGHVSLYWYRQALGQGPEFLTYFNYEAQQDKSGLPNDRFSAERPEGSISTLTIQRTEQRDSAMYRCASTLLLAGGLNEQFFGPGTRLTVL.

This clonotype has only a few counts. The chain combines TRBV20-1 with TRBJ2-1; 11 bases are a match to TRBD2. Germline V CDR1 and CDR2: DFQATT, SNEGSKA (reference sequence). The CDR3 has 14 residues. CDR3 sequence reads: CSPAASGGKNEQFF. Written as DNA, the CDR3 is TGCAGCCCGGCGGCTAGCGGGGGGAAGAATGAGCAGTTCTTC.

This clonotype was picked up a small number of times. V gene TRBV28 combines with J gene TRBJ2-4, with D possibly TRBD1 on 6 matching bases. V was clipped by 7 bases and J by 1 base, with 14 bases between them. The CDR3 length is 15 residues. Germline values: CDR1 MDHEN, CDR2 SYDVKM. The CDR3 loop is CASTPSQGAKNIQYF. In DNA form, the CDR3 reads TGTGCCAGCACTCCATCACAGGGTGCCAAAAACATTCAGTACTTC.

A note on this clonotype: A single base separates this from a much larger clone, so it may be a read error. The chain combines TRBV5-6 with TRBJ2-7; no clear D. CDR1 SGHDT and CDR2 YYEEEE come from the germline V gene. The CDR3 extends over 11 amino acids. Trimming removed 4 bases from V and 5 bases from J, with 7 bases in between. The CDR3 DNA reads TGTGCCAGCAGCACTGCCCACGAGCAGTACTTC. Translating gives CASSTAHEQYF.

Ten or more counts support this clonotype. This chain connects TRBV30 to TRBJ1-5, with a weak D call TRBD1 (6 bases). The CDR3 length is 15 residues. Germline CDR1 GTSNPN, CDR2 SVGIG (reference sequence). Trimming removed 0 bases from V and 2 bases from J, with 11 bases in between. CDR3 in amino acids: CAWSVRRGGNQPQHF. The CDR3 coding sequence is TGTGCCTGGAGTGTTCGCAGGGGTGGCAATCAGCCCCAGCATTTT.

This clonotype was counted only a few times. The CDR3 sequence: CASSSDGSTDTQYF. CDR3 coding DNA: TGTGCCAGCAGTTCGGATGGAAGCACAGATACGCAGTATTTT. This sequence joins TRBV12-3 or TRBV12-4 and TRBJ2-3; D unresolved. This CDR3 has 14 amino acids. Trimming left V 4 bases short and J 0 bases short, with 8 bases between.

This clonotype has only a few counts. The CDR3 loop reads CSVEEAGRLYEQYF. For the CDR3, the DNA is TGCAGCGTTGAAGAGGCGGGACGGTTGTACGAGCAGTACTTC. The chain links TRBV29-1 to TRBJ2-7; a weak D match, TRBD2 (6 bases). Trimming stripped 0 bases from V and 4 bases from J, with 13 bases between. The length of the CDR3 is 14 residues. Germline CDR1 reads SQVTM; CDR2 reads ANQGSEA.

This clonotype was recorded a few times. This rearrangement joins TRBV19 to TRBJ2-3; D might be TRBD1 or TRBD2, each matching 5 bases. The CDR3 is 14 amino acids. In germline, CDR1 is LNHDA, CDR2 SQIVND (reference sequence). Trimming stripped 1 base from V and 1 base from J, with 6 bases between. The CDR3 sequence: CASSIGGGTDTQYF. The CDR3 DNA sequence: TGTGCCAGTAGTATAGGAGGGGGCACAGATACGCAGTATTTT. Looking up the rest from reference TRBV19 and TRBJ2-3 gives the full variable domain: DGGITQSPKYLFRKEGQNVTLSCEQNLNHDAMYWYRQDPGQGLRLIYYSQIVNDFQKGDIAEGYSVSREKKESFPLTVTSAQKNPTAFYLCASSIGGGTDTQYFGPGTRLTVL.

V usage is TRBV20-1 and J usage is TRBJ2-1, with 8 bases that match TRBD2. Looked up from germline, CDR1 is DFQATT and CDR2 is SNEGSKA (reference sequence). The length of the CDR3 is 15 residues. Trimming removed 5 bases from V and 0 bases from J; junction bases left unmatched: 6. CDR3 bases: TGCAGTGCTCCTTTAGCGGGGACCTCCTACAATGAGCAGTTCTTC. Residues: CSAPLAGTSYNEQFF.

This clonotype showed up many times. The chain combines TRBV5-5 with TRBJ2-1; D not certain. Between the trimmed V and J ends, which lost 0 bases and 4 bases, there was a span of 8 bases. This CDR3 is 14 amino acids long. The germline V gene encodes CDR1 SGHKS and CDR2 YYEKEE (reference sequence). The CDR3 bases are TGTGCCAGCAGCTTGGATCTGGCTTACAATGAGCAGTTCTTC. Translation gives CASSLDLAYNEQFF.

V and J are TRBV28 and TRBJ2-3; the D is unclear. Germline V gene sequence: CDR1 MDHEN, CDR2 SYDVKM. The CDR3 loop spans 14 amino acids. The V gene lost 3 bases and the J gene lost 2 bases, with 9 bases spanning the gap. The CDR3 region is CASSLPYTTDTQYF. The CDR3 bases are TGTGCCAGCAGTTTGCCGTATACCACAGATACGCAGTATTTT.

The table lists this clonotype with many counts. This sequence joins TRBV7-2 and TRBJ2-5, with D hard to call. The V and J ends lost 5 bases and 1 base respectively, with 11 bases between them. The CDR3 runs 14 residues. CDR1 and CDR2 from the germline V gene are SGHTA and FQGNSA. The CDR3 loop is CASSLRHLQETQYF. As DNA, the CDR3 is TGTGCCAGCAGCCTGCGACACCTCCAAGAGACCCAGTACTTC.

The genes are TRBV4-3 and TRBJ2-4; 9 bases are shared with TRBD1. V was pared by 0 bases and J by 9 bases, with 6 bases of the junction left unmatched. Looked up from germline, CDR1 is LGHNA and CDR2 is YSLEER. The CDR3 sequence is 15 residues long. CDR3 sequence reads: CASSQEQGATRIQYF. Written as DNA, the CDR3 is TGCGCCAGCAGCCAAGAACAGGGGGCGACCCGCATTCAGTACTTC.

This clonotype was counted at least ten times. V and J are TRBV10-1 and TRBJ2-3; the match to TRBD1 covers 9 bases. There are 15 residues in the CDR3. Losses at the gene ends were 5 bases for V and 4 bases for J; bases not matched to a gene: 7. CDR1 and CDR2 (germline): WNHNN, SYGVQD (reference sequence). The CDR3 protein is CASSLRDRAPDTQYF. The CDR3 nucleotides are TGCGCCAGCAGTCTGCGGGACAGGGCCCCAGATACGCAGTATTTT.

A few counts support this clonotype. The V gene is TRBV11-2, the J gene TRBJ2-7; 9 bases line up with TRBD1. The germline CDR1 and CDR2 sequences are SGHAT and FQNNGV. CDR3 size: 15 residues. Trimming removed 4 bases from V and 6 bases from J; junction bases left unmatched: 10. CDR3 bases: TGTGCCAGCAGCTCCGGGACAGGGAGGGGCTCCGAGCAGTACTTC. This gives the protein CASSSGTGRGSEQYF.

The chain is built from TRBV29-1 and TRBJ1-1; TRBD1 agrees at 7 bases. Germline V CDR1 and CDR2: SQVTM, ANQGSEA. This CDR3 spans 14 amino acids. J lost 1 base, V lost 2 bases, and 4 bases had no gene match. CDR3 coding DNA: TGCAGCGTTGAAAGGCAGGGGGGGAACACTGAAGCTTTCTTT. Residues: CSVERQGGNTEAFF.

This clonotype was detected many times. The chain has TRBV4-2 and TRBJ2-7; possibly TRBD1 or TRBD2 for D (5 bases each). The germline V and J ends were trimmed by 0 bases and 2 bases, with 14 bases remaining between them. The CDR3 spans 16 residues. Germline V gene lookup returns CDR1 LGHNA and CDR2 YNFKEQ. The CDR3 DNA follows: TGTGCCAGCAGCCAAGAGGCCTCCGGGGCTACCTACGAGCAGTACTTC. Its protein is CASSQEASGATYEQYF.

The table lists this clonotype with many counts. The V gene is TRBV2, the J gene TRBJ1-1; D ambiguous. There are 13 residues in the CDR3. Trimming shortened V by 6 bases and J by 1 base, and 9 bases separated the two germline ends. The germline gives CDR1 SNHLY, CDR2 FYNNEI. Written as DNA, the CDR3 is TGTGCCAGCAGCGCGGAGGGGAACACTGAAGCTTTCTTT. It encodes CASSAEGNTEAFF.

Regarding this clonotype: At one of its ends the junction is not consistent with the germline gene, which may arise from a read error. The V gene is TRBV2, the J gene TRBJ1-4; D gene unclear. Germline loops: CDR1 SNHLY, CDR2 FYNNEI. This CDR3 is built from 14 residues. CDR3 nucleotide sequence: TGCGCCAGCAGTGAAGGCGCAACTAATGAAAAACTGTTTTTT. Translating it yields CASSEGATNEKLFF.

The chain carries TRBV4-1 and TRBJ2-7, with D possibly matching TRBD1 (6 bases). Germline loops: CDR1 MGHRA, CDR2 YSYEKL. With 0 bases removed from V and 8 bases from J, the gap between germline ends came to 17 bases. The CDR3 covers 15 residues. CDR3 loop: CASSQDLRTAAKQYF. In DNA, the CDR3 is TGCGCCAGCAGCCAAGACCTCAGGACAGCAGCAAAGCAGTACTTC.

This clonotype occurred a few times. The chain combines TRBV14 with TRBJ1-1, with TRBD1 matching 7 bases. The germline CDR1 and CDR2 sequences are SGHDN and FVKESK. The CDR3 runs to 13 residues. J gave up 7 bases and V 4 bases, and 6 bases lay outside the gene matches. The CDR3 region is CASSLQGIGEAFF. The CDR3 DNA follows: TGTGCCAGCAGCCTACAGGGGATCGGTGAAGCTTTCTTT.

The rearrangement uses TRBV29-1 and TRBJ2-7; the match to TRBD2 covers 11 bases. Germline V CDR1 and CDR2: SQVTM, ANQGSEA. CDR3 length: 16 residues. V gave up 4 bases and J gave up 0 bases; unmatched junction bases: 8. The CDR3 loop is CSVGPSGGLSSYEQYF. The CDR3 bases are TGCAGCGTTGGTCCTAGCGGGGGGCTGAGCTCCTACGAGCAGTACTTC.

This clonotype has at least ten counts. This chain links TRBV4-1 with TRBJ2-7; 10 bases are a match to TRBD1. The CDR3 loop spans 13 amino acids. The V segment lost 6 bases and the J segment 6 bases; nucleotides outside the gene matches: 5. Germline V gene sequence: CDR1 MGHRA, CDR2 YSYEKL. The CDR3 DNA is TGCGCCAGCAGAGGGACAGGGGAACGCGAGCAGTACTTC. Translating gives CASRGTGEREQYF.

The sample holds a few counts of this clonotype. The CDR3 DNA follows: TGTGCCAGCGCTGCGGGGGGATACACTGAAGCTTTCTTT. Its translation: CASAAGGYTEAFF. The rearrangement joins TRBV28 to TRBJ1-1, with D perhaps matching TRBD1 (5 bases). Trimming took 8 bases from V and 3 from J, leaving 13 bases between them. The CDR3 sequence is 13 residues long. Germline CDR1 and CDR2: MDHEN and SYDVKM.

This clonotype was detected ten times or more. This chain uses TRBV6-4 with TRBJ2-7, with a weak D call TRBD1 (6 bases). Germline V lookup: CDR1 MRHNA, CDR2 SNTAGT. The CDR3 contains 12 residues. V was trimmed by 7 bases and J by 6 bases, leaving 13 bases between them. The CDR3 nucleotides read TGTGCCAGCACCGCATGGGGGCCCGAGCAGTACTTC. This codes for CASTAWGPEQYF.

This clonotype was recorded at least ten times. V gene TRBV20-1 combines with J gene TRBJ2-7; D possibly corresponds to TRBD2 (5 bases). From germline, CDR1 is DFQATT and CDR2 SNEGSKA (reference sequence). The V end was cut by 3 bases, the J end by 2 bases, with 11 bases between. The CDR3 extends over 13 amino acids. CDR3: CSASPGFAYEQYF. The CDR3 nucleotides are TGCAGTGCTAGCCCGGGGTTTGCCTACGAGCAGTACTTC.